These 10 T cell receptor beta chains were all obtained from the same sample, sequenced in a study of T cells in women clearing cervical HPV infection (dated by TCRdb to the late 2010s). Library construction relied on the immunoSEQ multiplex PCR assay. The clones in this table, taken by TCRdb from immuneACCESS, are in-frame only. Not every clone is retained; where verified, under half of the shortfall comes from an unresolved V gene, and the cause of the rest is unknown. Per the sample table, the count is some 20,000 clones. Of the sample, roughly 9.1% is held by the ten largest clones. Sequenced: blood buffy coat. These receptors were obtained from a woman between 18 and 70 years old with a cervical HPV16 infection that either progressed to CIN3+ or cleared (not recorded which).

Concerning this clone itself: The CDR3 goes on 3 residues after the read ends, and that part is filled in from the germline J gene. This chain links TRBV30 with TRBJ2-3; TRBD2 matches 10 bases. Trimming at V came to 2 bases and at J to 3 bases, leaving 8 bases not matched to a gene. Germline CDR1 GTSNPN, CDR2 SVGIG (reference sequence). The CDR3 sequence is 16 residues long. The sequenced CDR3 bases are TGTGCCTGGAGTCTCTCGCCGGGACTAGCGACAGATACG. It is translated as CAWSLSPGLATDT. The CDR3 in full is CAWSLSPGLATDTQYF.

CDR3 DNA (partial): TGTGCCAGCAGCCAAGAAGAGGGGGCGGATAATTCACCC. It is translated as CASSQEEGADNSP. The whole CDR3 sequence reads CASSQEEGADNSPLHF. V gene TRBV14 combines with J gene TRBJ1-6, with 7 bases fitting TRBD1. The read falls 3 residues short of the CDR3 end, and the missing part is taken from the germline J gene. From germline, CDR1 is SGHDN and CDR2 FVKESK. The CDR3 has 16 residues. Trimming took 0 bases from V and 5 from J; bases not matched to a gene: 4.

Worth noting for this clone: The CDR3 goes on 3 residues after the read ends, and that part is filled in from the germline J gene. This chain joins TRBV2 and TRBJ2-7; 8 bases agree with TRBD2. The germline V gene has CDR1 SNHLY and CDR2 FYNNEI. The CDR3 has 17 amino acids. V dropped 3 bases and J dropped 2; count of bases not matched to a gene: 12. CDR3 protein: CASSDLAGGSLTYEQYF. The sequenced CDR3 bases are TGTGCCAGCAGTGACCTGGCGGGGGGCTCTCTTACCTACGAG.

With regard to this clone: The observed sequence ends 3 residues before the CDR3 terminus, with the missing tail filled in from the germline J gene. J is TRBJ1-2 and V is TRBV20-1; 7 nucleotides match TRBD1. Germline lookup yields CDR1 DFQATT and CDR2 SNEGSKA (reference sequence). Trimming at V came to 1 base and at J to 4 bases, leaving 6 bases not matched to a gene. The CDR3 has 14 amino acids. The sequenced part of the CDR3 DNA is TGCAGTGCTAGAGCGCCGGGACAGCCCTATGGC. Translated: CSARAPGQPYG. The whole CDR3 sequence is CSARAPGQPYGYTF.

For this clone: Sequencing ends 3 residues short of the CDR3 end; the germline J gene provides the rest. This rearrangement joins TRBV2 to TRBJ1-3; 7 bases agree with TRBD1. The CDR3 is 16 amino acids. V lost 7 bases to trimming and J lost 5 bases; unmatched junction nucleotides: 14. CDR1 SNHLY and CDR2 FYNNEI come from the germline V gene. The CDR3 sequence: CASNDRGRGGRNTIYF. CDR3 bases read: TGTGCCAGCAATGATAGGGGTAGAGGGGGCCGAAACACC. Supplemented by reference TRBV2 and TRBJ1-3, the full variable domain reads EPEVTQTPSHQVTQMGQEVILRCVPISNHLYFYWYRQILGQKVEFLVSFYNNEISEKSEIFDDQFSVERPDGSNFTLKIRSTKLEDSAMYFCASNDRGRGGRNTIYFGEGSWLTVV.

Points on this clone: The CDR3 end falls 3 residues outside the read, so it is completed with the germline J gene. The rearrangement links TRBV10-1 to TRBJ2-1; D not resolved. The CDR3 extends over 12 amino acids. V lost 0 bases to trimming and J lost 9 bases, with 6 bases between them. From germline, CDR1 is WNHNN and CDR2 SYGVQD (reference sequence). The covered CDR3 bases are TGCGCCAGCAGTGAGTCGACGGGTGAG. It yields the protein CASSESTGE. The whole CDR3 is CASSESTGEQFF.

As to this clone: The CDR3 end falls 3 residues outside the read, so it is completed with the germline J gene. This chain links TRBV28 with TRBJ2-1; 10 nucleotides agree with TRBD2. The CDR3 runs to 15 residues. Germline lookup yields CDR1 MDHEN and CDR2 SYDVKM. V lost 6 bases and J lost 5; bases outside the gene matches: 7. Partial CDR3 DNA: TGTGCCAGCAGGAAAGCGGGGGGGCCCAACAATGAG. Translation: CASRKAGGPNNE. The whole CDR3 sequence reads CASRKAGGPNNEQFF.

In the case of this clone: The CDR3 is cut off 3 residues early in the read; its end comes from the germline J gene. The chain carries TRBV5-4 and TRBJ1-6, with 8 bases matching TRBD1. J was trimmed by 8 bases and V by 4 bases; bases with no gene match: 8. The V gene's germline CDR1 is SGHNT and CDR2 YYREEE (reference sequence). This CDR3 has 15 amino acids. The part of the CDR3 DNA that was read is TGTGCCAGCAGCCCCGGACAGGGACGTGATTCACCC. Its translation is CASSPGQGRDSP. The full CDR3 is CASSPGQGRDSPLHF. Complete variable domain (other parts from reference TRBV5-4 and TRBJ1-6): ETGVTQSPTHLIKTRGQQVTLRCSSQSGHNTVSWYQQALGQGPQFIFQYYREEENGRGNFPPRFSGLQFPNYSSELNVNALELDDSALYLCASSPGQGRDSPLHFGNGTRLTVT.

About this clone itself: The CDR3 extends 3 residues past the end of the read, so its final part is completed from the germline J gene. The rearrangement uses TRBV5-6 and TRBJ2-1; D may be TRBD2 (6 bases). The CDR3 is 14 amino acids. V was pared by 4 bases and J by 7 bases, with 15 bases between. Germline lookup yields CDR1 SGHDT and CDR2 YYEEEE. The covered CDR3 bases are TGTGCCAGCAGCCTGTCGACTAGGCCGAATGAG. This encodes CASSLSTRPNE. The complete CDR3 sequence is CASSLSTRPNEQFF.

For this clone: The CDR3 end falls 3 residues outside the read, so it is completed with the germline J gene. Other nucleotide sequences in the sample specify the same CDR3. The gene calls are TRBV7-2 and TRBJ1-2, with D unclear. V lost 3 bases, J lost 2 bases, and 7 bases lay in between. This CDR3 is built from 13 residues. Germline-derived CDR1 and CDR2 are SGHTA and FQGNSA. Incomplete CDR3 DNA: TGTGCCAGCAGCTTCTCCCTGAACTATGGC. It yields the protein CASSFSLNYG. The whole CDR3 is CASSFSLNYGYTF.